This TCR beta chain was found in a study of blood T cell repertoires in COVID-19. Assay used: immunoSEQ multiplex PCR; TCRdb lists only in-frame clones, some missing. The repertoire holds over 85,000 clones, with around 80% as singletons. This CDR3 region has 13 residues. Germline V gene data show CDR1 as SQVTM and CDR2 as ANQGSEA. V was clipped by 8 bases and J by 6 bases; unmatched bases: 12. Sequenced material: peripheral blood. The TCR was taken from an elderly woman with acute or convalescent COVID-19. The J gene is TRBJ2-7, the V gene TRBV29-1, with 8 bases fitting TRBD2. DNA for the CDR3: TGCAGCACCCAGCGGGAGATCGATTCCGAGCAGTACTTC. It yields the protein CSTQREIDSEQYF.